The next 17 T cell receptor beta chains were all read from a single sample in a study of T cell responses to AZD1222 COVID-19 vaccine. Only in-frame clones appear in the TCRdb table, and some are missing; sequencing was by immunoSEQ multiplex PCR. The sample holds more than 150,000 clones, 90% seen once. The sample consisted of peripheral blood, taken on day 0 of AZD1222 vaccination. These TCRs come from an adult in good health.

The chain joins TRBV4-2 to TRBJ1-6; TRBD1 matches at 10 bases. Looked up from germline, CDR1 is LGHNA and CDR2 is YNFKEQ. There are 14 residues in the CDR3. The ends lost 3 bases at V and 10 bases at J; junction bases unmatched: 3. In DNA, the CDR3 is TGTGCCAGCAGCCAGGACAGGGGGAGATCACCCCTCCACTTT. It yields the protein CASSQDRGRSPLHF.

In its sample, this clone is medium-sized. J is TRBJ2-5 and V is TRBV3-1 (or the pseudogene TRBV3-2); D gene uncertain. V was clipped by 4 bases and J by 7 bases, with 7 bases between them. Per germline, CDR1 LGHDT and CDR2 YNNKEL (reference sequence). CDR3 length: 11 residues. CDR3 region: CASSLLTTQYF. The CDR3 nucleotides read TGTGCCAGCAGCCTCCTCACGACCCAGTACTTC.

The table lists this clone with a count of one. V gene TRBV27 combines with J gene TRBJ1-1; D not resolved. Germline values: CDR1 MNHEY, CDR2 SMNVEV (reference sequence). Trimming left V 6 bases short and J 0 bases short, with 8 bases between. The CDR3 loop spans 13 amino acids. CDR3 region: CASRRTVNTEAFF. CDR3 sequence (DNA): TGTGCCAGCAGGAGGACGGTGAACACTGAAGCTTTCTTT.

This chain links TRBV27 with TRBJ2-7, with TRBD2 matching 11 bases. The CDR3 extends over 15 amino acids. CDR1 and CDR2 from the germline V gene are MNHEY and SMNVEV (reference sequence). With V trimmed by 6 bases and J by 1 base, 5 bases remained unmatched. CDR3 amino acids: CASSPIAGGSYEQYF. The DNA of the CDR3 is TGTGCCAGCAGCCCGATAGCGGGGGGGTCCTACGAGCAGTACTTC.

In this sample, this clone turned up once. The V call is TRBV19, the J call TRBJ2-7; D might be TRBD2 (7 bases). This CDR3 has 15 residues. V was shortened by 0 bases and J by 4 bases, with 13 bases between the two germline ends. Germline values: CDR1 LNHDA, CDR2 SQIVND (reference sequence). CDR3 nucleotide sequence: TGTGCCAGTAGTATAGATTGGCGGGGGCCATACGAGCAGTACTTC. It specifies CASSIDWRGPYEQYF.

V is TRBV28 and J is TRBJ1-6; 8 positions match TRBD1. Germline assignment: CDR1 MDHEN and CDR2 SYDVKM. V shed 0 bases and J 10 bases; nucleotides not matched to a gene: 5. CDR3 length: 15 amino acids. Here the CDR3 DNA reads TGTGCCAGCAGTTTATGGGACAGGGTAGGATCACCCCTCCACTTT. It encodes CASSLWDRVGSPLHF. The entire variable domain, with the rest obtained from reference TRBV28 and TRBJ1-6, is as follows: DVKVTQSSRYLVKRTGEKVFLECVQDMDHENMFWYRQDPGLGLRLIYFSYDVKMKEKGDIPEGYSVSREKKERFSLILESASTNQTSMYLCASSLWDRVGSPLHFGNGTRLTVT.

V is TRBV7-9 and J is TRBJ1-4; TRBD1 is a possible D gene (6 bases). CDR1 SEHNR and CDR2 FQNEAQ come from the germline V gene (reference sequence). The CDR3 is 17 residues long. V shed 1 base and J shed 7 bases, with 19 bases lying between them. The CDR3 DNA sequence: TGTGCCAGCAGCTTAGATGGGGTGGGGGCGCGAAGTGAAAAACTGTTTTTT. It yields the protein CASSLDGVGARSEKLFF.

This rearrangement joins TRBV28 to TRBJ1-1; tentatively, D is TRBD1 (5 bases). The length of the CDR3 is 13 residues. Germline CDR1 MDHEN, CDR2 SYDVKM. V was clipped by 5 bases and J by 6 bases, with 13 bases between them. This CDR3 is CASSRDPRAEAFF. DNA of the CDR3: TGTGCCAGCAGTCGGGACCCGAGGGCTGAAGCTTTCTTT.

The gene calls are TRBV19 and TRBJ2-6; TRBD1 agrees at 7 bases. The CDR3 extends over 16 amino acids. Per germline, CDR1 LNHDA and CDR2 SQIVND (reference sequence). Losses at the gene ends were 5 bases for V and 2 bases for J; bases not matched to a gene: 6. The CDR3 protein is CASSPLTGAGANVLTF. The CDR3 region has the DNA TGTGCCAGTAGTCCTTTAACAGGGGCTGGGGCCAACGTCCTGACTTTC.

Concerning this clone: Its ends do not fully match the called genes, so a read error is possible. The rearrangement uses TRBV5-4 and TRBJ2-1; D may correspond to TRBD1 or TRBD2 (7 bases each). The germline gives CDR1 SGHNT, CDR2 YYREEE (reference sequence). This CDR3 spans 17 amino acids. CDR3 protein: CASSGEGARISFNEQFF. The CDR3 bases are TGTGCCAGCAGCGGGGAGGGGGCTCGCATTTCCTTCAATGAGCAGTTCTTC.

The chain couples TRBV7-9 to TRBJ1-1; 8 nucleotides align to TRBD1. Germline V gene data show CDR1 as SEHNR and CDR2 as FQNEAQ (reference sequence). The CDR3 extends over 12 amino acids. Trimming at V came to 5 bases and at J to 8 bases, leaving 4 bases not matched to a gene. The CDR3 protein is CASSPWDREAFF. CDR3 sequence (DNA): TGTGCCAGCAGCCCTTGGGACAGGGAAGCTTTCTTT. Filled out from reference TRBV7-9 and TRBJ1-1, the complete variable domain reads DTGVSQNPRHKITKRGQNVTFRCDPISEHNRLYWYRQTLGQGPEFLTYFQNEAQLEKSRLLSDRFSAERPKGSFSTLEIQRTEQGDSAMYLCASSPWDREAFFGQGTRLTVV.

The chain couples TRBV19 to TRBJ2-6; 9 bases align to TRBD1. This CDR3 contains 19 residues. V shed 5 bases and J 0 bases; nucleotides not matched to a gene: 11. Germline CDR1 LNHDA, CDR2 SQIVND (reference sequence). The DNA of the CDR3 is TGTGCCAGTAGTGTGGCCGGGACAGGGTCATTCTCTGGGGCCAACGTCCTGACTTTC. It codes for CASSVAGTGSFSGANVLTF. Complete variable domain (other parts from reference TRBV19 and TRBJ2-6): DGGITQSPKYLFRKEGQNVTLSCEQNLNHDAMYWYRQDPGQGLRLIYYSQIVNDFQKGDIAEGYSVSREKKESFPLTVTSAQKNPTAFYLCASSVAGTGSFSGANVLTFGAGSRLTVL.

This clone was observed a single time. This rearrangement joins TRBV18 to TRBJ1-4, with D uncertain. This CDR3 region has 15 residues. Germline V gives CDR1 KGHSH, CDR2 LQKENI. The V end was cut by 2 bases, the J end by 13 bases, with 20 bases between. This chain's CDR3 is CASSPSLGSLRRLFF. DNA of the CDR3: TGTGCCAGCTCACCATCTCTTGGCTCTCTACGTCGACTGTTTTTT.

CDR3 region: CASSVEYRNGNQPQHF. The CDR3 nucleotides read TGTGCCAGCAGCGTAGAGTACCGGAATGGCAATCAGCCCCAGCATTTT. This chain connects TRBV7-2 to TRBJ1-5; D remains unclear. From germline, CDR1 is SGHTA and CDR2 FQGNSA. This CDR3 has 16 residues. With 5 bases removed from V and 2 bases from J, the gap between germline ends came to 16 bases. Combining the CDR3 with reference TRBV7-2 and TRBJ1-5 gives the whole variable domain GAGVSQSPSNKVTEKGKDVELRCDPISGHTALYWYRQSLGQGLEFLIYFQGNSAPDKSGLPSDRFSAERTGGSVSTLTIQRTQQEDSAVYLCASSVEYRNGNQPQHFGDGTRLSIL.

The chain joins TRBV3-1 (or the pseudogene TRBV3-2) to TRBJ2-7; 7 bases line up with TRBD2. CDR3 length equals 15 residues. The V gene's germline CDR1 is LGHDT and CDR2 YNNKEL (reference sequence). V trimming: 1 base; J trimming: 2 bases; junction bases outside the gene matches: 5. In nucleotides, the CDR3 is TGTGCCAGCAGCCAAGTGGCTAGCGGACCCTACGAGCAGTACTTC. Its protein product is CASSQVASGPYEQYF.

The chain joins TRBV6-6 to TRBJ2-5; TRBD2 might be the D (6 bases). The V end lost 5 bases, the J end lost 2 bases, and 15 bases lay between the germline ends. Germline assignment: CDR1 MNHNY and CDR2 SVGAGI (reference sequence). The CDR3 has 15 residues. CDR3 sequence reads: CASSRLVGGQETQYF. CDR3 nucleotides: TGTGCCAGCAGTAGACTAGTTGGGGGGCAAGAGACCCAGTACTTC.

This clone was seen a handful of times. V and J are TRBV4-2 and TRBJ2-7; 7 bases map to TRBD2. Germline CDR1 is LGHNA and CDR2 is YNFKEQ. V lost 0 bases and J lost 2; bases outside the gene matches: 4. The CDR3 loop spans 15 amino acids. Written as DNA, the CDR3 is TGTGCCAGCAGCCAAGAGGCTAGCGGAACCTACGAGCAGTACTTC. This translates into CASSQEASGTYEQYF.